These 31 T cell receptor beta chains came from one sample sequenced in a study of cytomegalovirus exposure and HLA in healthy donors (dated by TCRdb to about 2017). Library generation was performed with the immunoSEQ multiplex PCR assay. TCRdb took over this immuneACCESS table, retaining in-frame rearrangements with V and J assigned. Such tables are incomplete; in checked studies, under half of the missing clones stem from an unresolved V gene, and the remainder is unexplained. In this sample the table shows roughly 120,000 clones, about 91% of which occur a single time. The ten largest clones capture 1.5% to 2% of the sample. The material sequenced was PBMCs. Receptors originate from a man aged 18 to 29 in good health and CMV-seronegative.

This clone was counted a single time. This chain connects TRBV7-2 to TRBJ2-1; D might be TRBD2 (5 bases). Trimming took off 5 bases at V and 15 bases at J, with 17 bases between the two ends. The CDR3 runs 12 residues. In germline, CDR1 is SGHTA, CDR2 FQGNSA. The CDR3 protein is CASSHSGIALFF. The CDR3 DNA reads TGTGCCAGCAGCCACTCCGGGATTGCACTGTTCTTC.

The rearrangement links TRBV18 to TRBJ2-7; TRBD1 matches 8 bases. This CDR3 is 17 amino acids long. Germline loops: CDR1 KGHSH, CDR2 LQKENI. V shed 4 bases, J shed 3 bases, and the junction held 14 bases outside the gene matches. The CDR3 nucleotides read TGTGCCAGCTCACAAGAAGCGACAGGGGTCGTCTTCTACGAGCAGTACTTC. Protein: CASSQEATGVVFYEQYF.

V and J are TRBV19 and TRBJ1-1, with 9 bases that match TRBD1. With 5 bases clipped from V and 5 bases from J, the junction kept 6 bases outside the gene matches. Germline CDR1 reads LNHDA; CDR2 reads SQIVND (reference sequence). This CDR3 contains 14 residues. CDR3: CASSSDRGFTEAFF. The CDR3 DNA reads TGTGCCAGTAGTTCGGACAGGGGTTTTACTGAAGCTTTCTTT.

The gene calls are TRBV30 and TRBJ2-7, with TRBD1 as a possible D gene (5 bases). V lost 0 bases and J 3 bases, leaving 6 bases between the germline ends. CDR1 and CDR2 (germline): GTSNPN, SVGIG (reference sequence). The CDR3 is 12 residues long. The CDR3 bases are TGTGCCTGGAGTGTACAGGACTACGAGCAGTACTTC. Amino acid sequence: CAWSVQDYEQYF.

The chain links TRBV9 to TRBJ2-3, with 10 bases that match TRBD2. Per germline, CDR1 SGDLS and CDR2 YYNGEE. Unmatched junction bases numbered 6, after V lost 0 bases and J lost 5 bases. This CDR3 spans 16 amino acids. The CDR3 region has the DNA TGTGCCAGCAGCGTAGGCCTAGCGGGAGTTGAAGATACGCAGTATTTT. Its protein product is CASSVGLAGVEDTQYF. Drawing the rest from reference TRBV9 and TRBJ2-3, the complete variable domain is DSGVTQTPKHLITATGQRVTLRCSPRSGDLSVYWYQQSLDQGLQFLIQYYNGEERAKGNILERFSAQQFPDLHSELNLSSLELGDSALYFCASSVGLAGVEDTQYFGPGTRLTVL.

This clone was detected once. The genes are TRBV10-3 and TRBJ2-1; 8 positions match TRBD1. The length of the CDR3 is 16 residues. Germline CDR1 and CDR2: ENHRY and SYGVKD. V shed 0 bases, J shed 7 bases, and the junction held 8 bases outside the gene matches. The CDR3 sequence is CAISESWQGAQNEQFF. The CDR3 DNA reads TGTGCCATCAGTGAGTCGTGGCAGGGGGCGCAGAATGAGCAGTTCTTC.

The CDR3 loop is CASSPNREIRNGYTF. The CDR3 DNA sequence: TGTGCCAGCTCACCGAACAGGGAAATTCGGAATGGCTACACCTTC. The V gene is TRBV18, the J gene TRBJ1-2; weak D call: TRBD1 (6 bases). Germline V gene data show CDR1 as KGHSH and CDR2 as LQKENI. The V gene lost 3 bases and the J gene lost 6 bases, with 17 bases spanning the gap. The CDR3 covers 15 residues.

The chain carries TRBV11-3 and TRBJ1-3; 7 bases line up with TRBD1. Unmatched junction bases numbered 10, after V lost 5 bases and J lost 3 bases. The CDR3 spans 16 residues. CDR1 is SGHNT, CDR2 YENEEA, per germline. The CDR3 sequence: CASSTRQGIIGNTIYF. The CDR3 region has the DNA TGTGCCAGCAGCACGCGACAGGGAATCATTGGAAACACCATATATTTT.

The chain links TRBV4-1 to TRBJ1-5, with TRBD1 identical over 8 bases. The CDR3 consists of 16 residues. The V and J ends lost 1 base and 2 bases, in that order; junction bases with no gene match: 4. Germline V gene sequence: CDR1 MGHRA, CDR2 YSYEKL. CDR3 in amino acids: CASSQVATGGNQPQHF. The CDR3 region has the DNA TGCGCCAGCAGCCAAGTGGCGACAGGGGGCAATCAGCCCCAGCATTTT.

The rearrangement joins TRBV6-1 to TRBJ2-7; D is unclear. Between the trimmed V and J ends, which lost 7 bases and 6 bases, there was a span of 16 bases. The CDR3 is 13 residues long. Germline V gives CDR1 MNHNS, CDR2 SASEGT. CDR3 protein: CASTPVVDSEQYF. The CDR3 nucleotides read TGTGCCAGCACCCCAGTGGTCGATTCCGAGCAGTACTTC.

The V gene is TRBV4-3, the J gene TRBJ2-3; D remains ambiguous. The CDR3 spans 13 residues. With 0 bases removed from V and 2 bases from J, the gap between germline ends came to 3 bases. CDR1 LGHNA and CDR2 YSLEER come from the germline V gene. The CDR3 coding sequence is TGCGCCAGCAGCCAAGAGTACACAGATACGCAGTATTTT. Amino acids: CASSQEYTDTQYF.

This chain connects TRBV6-5 to TRBJ2-4; tentatively, D is TRBD2 (6 bases). V shed 2 bases and J shed 1 base, with 9 bases lying between them. Germline CDR1 MNHEY, CDR2 SVGAGI. This CDR3 has 15 residues. The CDR3 sequence: CASSYGGEAKNIQYF. In DNA form, the CDR3 reads TGTGCCAGCAGTTACGGAGGGGAGGCCAAAAACATTCAGTACTTC.

This sequence joins TRBV2 and TRBJ1-5, with 7 bases identical to TRBD1. Germline trimming cut 5 bases from V and 4 bases from J; bases unmatched to any gene: 8. Germline V gene sequence: CDR1 SNHLY, CDR2 FYNNEI. The CDR3 sequence is 15 residues long. For the CDR3, the DNA is TGTGCCAGCAGTCGCCGACAGGGAAATAATCAGCCCCAGCATTTT. Translating it yields CASSRRQGNNQPQHF.

The rearrangement uses TRBV10-3 and TRBJ1-1; 7 bases line up with TRBD1. The V and J ends lost 5 bases and 6 bases, in that order; junction bases with no gene match: 3. Germline CDR1 and CDR2: ENHRY and SYGVKD. The CDR3 is 12 residues long. CDR3 region: CAISNRGPEAFF. The CDR3 region has the DNA TGTGCCATCAGTAACAGGGGTCCTGAAGCTTTCTTT.

This clone was seen a handful of times. This chain's CDR3 is CASSPQGPYNSPLHF. Here the CDR3 DNA reads TGCGCCAGCAGCCCACAGGGCCCTTATAATTCACCCCTCCACTTT. The rearrangement joins TRBV4-3 to TRBJ1-6; D might be TRBD1 (6 bases). The CDR3 totals 15 residues. V was cut by 4 bases and J by 4 bases, with 11 bases left in between. The germline gives CDR1 LGHNA, CDR2 YSLEER.

This chain uses TRBV28 with TRBJ2-7; the D gene is possibly TRBD1 (6 bases). CDR3 length: 14 amino acids. V lost 10 bases and J 4 bases, leaving 20 bases between the germline ends. Germline lookup yields CDR1 MDHEN and CDR2 SYDVKM. The CDR3 here is CAITGRQAGYEQYF. The CDR3 bases are TGTGCCATTACTGGACGACAGGCAGGGTACGAGCAGTACTTC. Together with reference TRBV28 and TRBJ2-7, the CDR3 gives the full variable domain: DVKVTQSSRYLVKRTGEKVFLECVQDMDHENMFWYRQDPGLGLRLIYFSYDVKMKEKGDIPEGYSVSREKKERFSLILESASTNQTSMYLCAITGRQAGYEQYFGPGTRLTVT.

This clone was picked up one time. The rearrangement uses TRBV27 and TRBJ1-6; possibly TRBD1 for D (5 bases). V lost 3 bases and J lost 6, with 15 bases in between. CDR1 MNHEY and CDR2 SMNVEV come from the germline V gene (reference sequence). The CDR3 has 16 amino acids. CDR3 sequence (DNA): TGTGCCAGCAGTTTTGGGGCAGTCTCAATTAATTCACCCCTCCACTTT. It specifies CASSFGAVSINSPLHF.

This clone has more than one count but fewer than ten. The chain links TRBV9 to TRBJ2-7; TRBD1 is a possible D gene (6 bases). V dropped 3 bases and J dropped 0 bases, with 13 bases sitting between them. CDR1 SGDLS and CDR2 YYNGEE come from the germline V gene. This CDR3 contains 15 residues. The CDR3 region is CASSGTSDSSYEQYF. DNA of the CDR3: TGTGCCAGCAGCGGAACTTCGGACAGCTCCTACGAGCAGTACTTC.

The gene calls are TRBV5-1 and TRBJ1-1; 8 positions match TRBD1. Germline V gives CDR1 SGHRS, CDR2 YFSETQ. The junction had 12 bases not matched to a gene; V was cut back by 5 bases and J by 6 bases. This CDR3 has 15 residues. This chain's CDR3 is CASRDGTGVNAEAFF. DNA of the CDR3: TGCGCCAGCAGGGATGGGACAGGTGTTAACGCTGAAGCTTTCTTT.

This chain links TRBV6-6 with TRBJ1-4; D might be TRBD1 (5 bases). CDR1 MNHNY and CDR2 SVGAGI come from the germline V gene (reference sequence). CDR3 length: 15 residues. Trimming cost V 8 bases and J 4 bases, with 17 bases left between them. The CDR3 loop is CASGPLTDHNEKLFF. The CDR3 coding sequence is TGTGCCAGCGGGCCGTTGACAGACCATAATGAAAAACTGTTTTTT.

The chain combines TRBV11-3 with TRBJ2-7, with TRBD1 matching over 8 bases. CDR1 SGHNT and CDR2 YENEEA come from the germline V gene. The V segment lost 2 bases and the J segment 1 base; nucleotides outside the gene matches: 4. This CDR3 region has 15 residues. CDR3 nucleotides: TGTGCCAGCAGCTTATGGGGACAGGAGTCCTACGAGCAGTACTTC. It codes for CASSLWGQESYEQYF.

V gene TRBV25-1 combines with J gene TRBJ2-1, with D tentatively TRBD1 (6 bases). Germline CDR1 MGHDK, CDR2 SYGVNS. There are 14 residues in the CDR3. Trimming pared 3 bases from V and 2 bases from J, leaving 8 bases between. In nucleotides, the CDR3 is TGTGCCAGCAGTGACAGGGGCACCTACAATGAGCAGTTCTTC. Translated: CASSDRGTYNEQFF.

The chain carries TRBV6-1 and TRBJ1-3; 7 bases match TRBD1. Germline assignment: CDR1 MNHNS and CDR2 SASEGT. Trimming at V came to 8 bases and at J to 2 bases, leaving 9 bases not matched to a gene. The CDR3 totals 15 residues. The CDR3 region has the DNA TGTGCCAGCGGACACCACCAGGGGGCTGGAAACACCATATATTTT. Its protein product is CASGHHQGAGNTIYF.

CDR3 sequence: CASSPSGGSSYNEQFF. The CDR3 nucleotides are TGCGCCAGCAGCCCTAGCGGGGGGAGCTCCTACAATGAGCAGTTCTTC. This chain connects TRBV4-3 to TRBJ2-1; 11 bases fit TRBD2. The length of the CDR3 is 16 residues. V dropped 4 bases and J dropped 0; count of bases not matched to a gene: 2. Germline V gene data show CDR1 as LGHNA and CDR2 as YSLEER.

The count of this clone is one. This chain joins TRBV28 and TRBJ2-1, with D perhaps TRBD2 (6 bases). The CDR3 spans 17 residues. Germline loops: CDR1 MDHEN, CDR2 SYDVKM. The V and J ends lost 2 bases and 0 bases respectively, with 14 bases between them. DNA of the CDR3: TGTGCCAGCAGTTTAAGGAGGGTGGTAGTCTCCTACAATGAGCAGTTCTTC. Protein product: CASSLRRVVVSYNEQFF.

This rearrangement joins TRBV6-5 to TRBJ1-1; 8 bases line up with TRBD1. CDR1 is MNHEY, CDR2 SVGAGI, per germline. This CDR3 is built from 14 residues. Germline trimming cut 6 bases from V and 3 bases from J; bases unmatched to any gene: 6. This chain's CDR3 is CASRKLDRDTEAFF. CDR3 DNA: TGTGCCAGCAGGAAGTTGGACAGGGACACTGAAGCTTTCTTT.

The V call is TRBV7-6, the J call TRBJ2-7, with 10 bases that match TRBD1. Germline values: CDR1 SGHVS, CDR2 FNYEAQ. The CDR3 has 12 residues. J lost 6 bases, V lost 5 bases, and 1 base had no gene match. This CDR3 reads CASSRTGGEQYF. In DNA form, the CDR3 reads TGTGCCAGCAGCCGGACAGGGGGCGAGCAGTACTTC.

This clone has a single count. The chain uses TRBV15 and TRBJ1-5; D gene unclear. Trimming cost V 0 bases and J 5 bases, with 8 bases left between them. The CDR3 length is 14 residues. Germline values: CDR1 LNHNV, CDR2 YYDKDF (reference sequence). DNA of the CDR3: TGTGCCACCAGCAGAGACGGAGGGCATCAGCCCCAGCATTTT. It translates to CATSRDGGHQPQHF.

This chain links TRBV19 with TRBJ1-2; a possible D gene is TRBD1 (6 bases). The CDR3 is made up of 14 amino acids. Germline CDR1 LNHDA, CDR2 SQIVND (reference sequence). Trimming took off 5 bases at V and 1 base at J, with 11 bases between the two ends. The CDR3: CASSVQGLNYGYTF. For the CDR3, the DNA is TGTGCCAGTAGTGTACAGGGTCTTAACTATGGCTACACCTTC.

This chain connects TRBV5-4 to TRBJ2-7; 10 bases map to TRBD1. The CDR3 is 15 amino acids. Trimming cost V 3 bases and J 4 bases; bases outside gene matches: 7. Germline loops: CDR1 SGHNT, CDR2 YYREEE (reference sequence). In DNA, the CDR3 is TGTGCCAGCAGCTCGAGGGACAGGGGATTTTACGAGCAGTACTTC. The encoded protein is CASSSRDRGFYEQYF.

The chain employs TRBV14 and TRBJ2-1; TRBD2 is a possible D gene (5 bases). With 3 bases removed from V and 1 base from J, the gap between germline ends came to 13 bases. The CDR3 sequence is 16 residues long. Germline CDR1 reads SGHDN; CDR2 reads FVKESK. CDR3 sequence reads: CASSQGSESSYNEQFF. CDR3 DNA: TGTGCCAGCAGCCAGGGTAGCGAGAGTTCCTACAATGAGCAGTTCTTC.